This is a list of T cell receptor beta chains from one sample in a study of control samples from healthy donors and cancer patients. Libraries were prepared by immunoSEQ multiplex PCR; TCRdb keeps only in-frame clonotypes and omits some of them. The sample lists 130,000 or so clones, approximately 88% seen once, with less than 40% in the top ten. The sequencing input was blood. The receptors stem from a man in his fifties or sixties in good health. The CDR3 runs from the conserved cysteine through the conserved F or W. Each record gives: J gene, clone size, D gene, V gene, CDR3 protein, CDR3 DNA. The D gene is left open where the match is weak. Clone size is stated in some rows and not others, as once, few, many or a class when expanded.

j_gene: TRBJ1-1; abundance: once; d_gene: TRBD1; v_gene: TRBV6-5; CDR3aa: CAGGTGGTEAFF; CDR3nt: TGTGCCGGCGGGACAGGGGGAACTGAAGCTTTCTTT
j_gene: TRBJ1-2; abundance: -; d_gene: -; v_gene: TRBV9; CDR3aa: CASSVGDQQGNYGYTF; CDR3nt: TGTGCCAGCAGCGTAGGCGACCAACAGGGTAACTATGGCTACACCTTC
j_gene: TRBJ1-2; abundance: -; d_gene: -; v_gene: TRBV10-2; CDR3aa: CASSEREIGYGYTF; CDR3nt: TGCGCCAGCAGTGAGCGGGAGATCGGCTATGGCTACACCTTC
j_gene: TRBJ1-6; abundance: -; d_gene: TRBD1; v_gene: TRBV18; CDR3aa: CASSPDRGNSPLHF; CDR3nt: TGTGCCAGCTCACCCGACAGGGGGAATTCACCCCTCCACTTT
j_gene: TRBJ1-1; abundance: -; d_gene: -; v_gene: TRBV12-3/TRBV12-4; CDR3aa: CASRSGNTEAFF; CDR3nt: TGTGCCAGCAGGTCCGGTAACACTGAAGCTTTCTTT
j_gene: TRBJ1-6; abundance: -; d_gene: -; v_gene: TRBV27; CDR3aa: CASSFEKTYSPLHF; CDR3nt: TGTGCCAGCAGTTTCGAGAAAACCTATTCACCCCTCCACTTT
j_gene: TRBJ1-5; abundance: once; d_gene: -; v_gene: TRBV6-5; CDR3aa: CASSRMRGHSQPQHF; CDR3nt: TGTGCCAGCAGCCGTATGCGAGGCCACAGTCAGCCCCAGCATTTT
j_gene: TRBJ1-6; abundance: -; d_gene: -; v_gene: TRBV13; CDR3aa: CASSLGGSSYNSPLHF; CDR3nt: TGTGCCAGCAGCTTGGGGGGGAGCTCCTATAATTCACCCCTCCACTTT
j_gene: TRBJ1-1; abundance: -; d_gene: -; v_gene: TRBV19; CDR3aa: CASSILAGEAFF; CDR3nt: TGTGCCAGTAGTATCTTGGCAGGGGAAGCTTTCTTT
j_gene: TRBJ2-2; abundance: -; d_gene: TRBD2; v_gene: TRBV15; CDR3aa: CATSRVSGGTNTGELFF; CDR3nt: TGTGCCACCAGCAGAGTTTCGGGGGGGACTAACACCGGGGAGCTGTTTTTT
j_gene: TRBJ2-7; abundance: -; d_gene: TRBD1; v_gene: TRBV5-4; CDR3aa: CASSLVPGTGAYEQYF; CDR3nt: TGTGCCAGCAGCTTGGTCCCTGGGACAGGGGCCTACGAGCAGTACTTC
j_gene: TRBJ2-2; abundance: -; d_gene: TRBD1; v_gene: TRBV27; CDR3aa: CASSEYRGTNTGELFF; CDR3nt: TGTGCCAGCAGTGAATACAGGGGTACGAACACCGGGGAGCTGTTTTTT
j_gene: TRBJ2-7; abundance: -; d_gene: -; v_gene: TRBV11-3; CDR3aa: CASSLTPGVIYEQYF; CDR3nt: TGTGCCAGCAGCTTAACGCCGGGGGTCATTTACGAGCAGTACTTC
j_gene: TRBJ1-2; abundance: few; d_gene: -; v_gene: TRBV3-1/TRBV3-2; CDR3aa: CASSRTGYGYTF; CDR3nt: TGTGCCAGCAGCCGTACAGGGTATGGCTACACCTTC
j_gene: TRBJ1-5; abundance: -; d_gene: TRBD1; v_gene: TRBV19; CDR3aa: CASSPFDRGLQPQHF; CDR3nt: TGTGCCAGTAGTCCATTCGACAGGGGGCTTCAGCCCCAGCATTTT
j_gene: TRBJ1-2; abundance: once; d_gene: -; v_gene: TRBV6-2/TRBV6-3; CDR3aa: CASSPWDGLGGYTF; CDR3nt: TGTGCCAGCAGTCCCTGGGACGGTCTCGGTGGCTACACCTTC
j_gene: TRBJ1-1; abundance: -; d_gene: -; v_gene: TRBV5-1; CDR3aa: CASSLRTGNTEAFF; CDR3nt: TGCGCCAGCTCCTTAAGGACGGGGAACACTGAAGCTTTCTTT
j_gene: TRBJ1-1; abundance: once; d_gene: -; v_gene: TRBV5-1; CDR3aa: CASSLSGPGINTEAFF; CDR3nt: TGCGCCAGCAGCTTGTCAGGGCCTGGGATTAACACTGAAGCTTTCTTT
j_gene: TRBJ2-7; abundance: -; d_gene: -; v_gene: TRBV27; CDR3aa: CASSGSVTVYEQYF; CDR3nt: TGTGCCAGCAGTGGTTCCGTTACAGTCTACGAGCAGTACTTC
j_gene: TRBJ2-3; abundance: -; d_gene: -; v_gene: TRBV5-8; CDR3aa: CASSLGRSFTDTQYF; CDR3nt: TGTGCCAGCAGCTTGGGCAGGTCCTTCACAGATACGCAGTATTTT
j_gene: TRBJ2-6; abundance: -; d_gene: -; v_gene: TRBV11-3; CDR3aa: CASSLRTSGANVLTF; CDR3nt: TGTGCCAGCAGCTTAAGGACCTCTGGGGCCAACGTCCTGACTTTC
j_gene: TRBJ1-1; abundance: -; d_gene: -; v_gene: TRBV29-1; CDR3aa: CSRKSARGANTEAFF; CDR3nt: TGCAGCCGAAAATCCGCGAGGGGGGCGAACACTGAAGCTTTCTTT
j_gene: TRBJ1-4; abundance: few; d_gene: -; v_gene: TRBV5-5; CDR3aa: CASSVSQLEKLFF; CDR3nt: TGTGCCAGCAGCGTGAGCCAGCTTGAAAAACTGTTTTTT
j_gene: TRBJ2-5; abundance: -; d_gene: TRBD2; v_gene: TRBV5-4; CDR3aa: CASSLKAGARETQYF; CDR3nt: TGTGCCAGCAGCTTGAAAGCGGGGGCGCGAGAGACCCAGTACTTC
j_gene: TRBJ2-1; abundance: once; d_gene: -; v_gene: TRBV10-2; CDR3aa: CASQPGVNNEQFF; CDR3nt: TGCGCCAGTCAGCCCGGGGTAAACAATGAGCAGTTCTTC
j_gene: TRBJ2-1; abundance: few; d_gene: -; v_gene: TRBV7-2; CDR3aa: CASSLASSYNEQFF; CDR3nt: TGTGCCAGCAGCTTAGCAAGCTCCTACAATGAGCAGTTCTTC
j_gene: TRBJ1-2; abundance: once; d_gene: TRBD1; v_gene: TRBV7-8; CDR3aa: CASSLDRGRWGGYTF; CDR3nt: TGTGCCAGCAGCTTAGACAGGGGGCGGTGGGGCGGCTACACCTTC
j_gene: TRBJ2-3; abundance: -; d_gene: TRBD2; v_gene: TRBV4-3; CDR3aa: CASSQEFGLAGGDTQYF; CDR3nt: TGCGCCAGCAGCCAAGAATTCGGACTAGCGGGGGGAGATACGCAGTATTTT
j_gene: TRBJ2-7; abundance: -; d_gene: -; v_gene: TRBV10-3; CDR3aa: CATATGSYEQYF; CDR3nt: TGTGCCACGGCTACGGGATCCTACGAGCAGTACTTC
j_gene: TRBJ2-2; abundance: once; d_gene: -; v_gene: TRBV11-3; CDR3aa: CASSPQGGHLSTGELFF; CDR3nt: TGTGCCAGCAGCCCTCAGGGGGGGCACCTGAGCACCGGGGAGCTGTTTTTT
j_gene: TRBJ2-3; abundance: -; d_gene: TRBD2; v_gene: TRBV6-1; CDR3aa: CASSGRTSGGSTDTQYF; CDR3nt: TGTGCCAGCAGTGGCCGGACTAGCGGGGGTTCAACAGATACGCAGTATTTT
j_gene: TRBJ1-1; abundance: -; d_gene: -; v_gene: TRBV12-3/TRBV12-4; CDR3aa: CASSPSEDTEAFF; CDR3nt: TGTGCCAGCAGTCCCTCGGAGGACACTGAAGCTTTCTTT
j_gene: TRBJ1-6; abundance: -; d_gene: -; v_gene: TRBV5-1; CDR3aa: CASSLLGDPPLHF; CDR3nt: TGCGCCAGCAGCTTGTTGGGGGATCCACCCCTCCACTTT
j_gene: TRBJ1-2; abundance: -; d_gene: -; v_gene: TRBV7-8; CDR3aa: CASSLGDTANYGYTF; CDR3nt: TGTGCCAGCAGCTTAGGGGACACAGCTAACTATGGCTACACCTTC
j_gene: TRBJ2-1; abundance: few; d_gene: -; v_gene: TRBV12-3/TRBV12-4; CDR3aa: CASNVLLNNEQFF; CDR3nt: TGTGCCAGCAATGTCCTTCTCAACAATGAGCAGTTCTTC
j_gene: TRBJ1-2; abundance: -; d_gene: -; v_gene: TRBV19; CDR3aa: CASSRTTNYGYTF; CDR3nt: TGTGCCAGTAGTAGGACGACAAACTATGGCTACACCTTC
j_gene: TRBJ2-7; abundance: -; d_gene: -; v_gene: TRBV30; CDR3aa: CAWSVRSYEQYF; CDR3nt: TGTGCCTGGAGTGTACGGTCCTACGAGCAGTACTTC
j_gene: TRBJ1-2; abundance: -; d_gene: -; v_gene: TRBV7-9; CDR3aa: CASSTRTVAYGYTF; CDR3nt: TGTGCCAGCAGCACGCGGACAGTGGCCTATGGCTACACCTTC
j_gene: TRBJ2-1; abundance: once; d_gene: TRBD2; v_gene: TRBV11-3; CDR3aa: CASSLNLAGARNEQFF; CDR3nt: TGTGCCAGCAGCTTAAATCTAGCGGGGGCTCGGAATGAGCAGTTCTTC
j_gene: TRBJ2-1; abundance: -; d_gene: TRBD1; v_gene: TRBV2; CDR3aa: CASNLVDRGSPSSYNEQFF; CDR3nt: TGTGCCAGCAACCTTGTGGACAGGGGATCCCCTAGTTCCTACAATGAGCAGTTCTTC
j_gene: TRBJ2-3; abundance: -; d_gene: TRBD2; v_gene: TRBV30; CDR3aa: CAWSVGGGSGGADTQYF; CDR3nt: TGTGCCTGGAGTGTAGGGGGAGGTAGCGGGGGCGCAGATACGCAGTATTTT
j_gene: TRBJ2-3; abundance: -; d_gene: -; v_gene: TRBV10-3; CDR3aa: CAISDPQGPDTQYF; CDR3nt: TGTGCCATCAGTGACCCGCAGGGGCCAGATACGCAGTATTTT
j_gene: TRBJ1-3; abundance: -; d_gene: -; v_gene: TRBV9; CDR3aa: CASSVEGGSGNTIYF; CDR3nt: TGTGCCAGCAGCGTAGAGGGGGGCTCTGGAAACACCATATATTTT
j_gene: TRBJ2-5; abundance: -; d_gene: -; v_gene: TRBV6-5; CDR3aa: CASKPRDWEETQYF; CDR3nt: TGTGCCAGCAAGCCGAGGGACTGGGAAGAGACCCAGTACTTC
j_gene: TRBJ2-7; abundance: -; d_gene: TRBD2; v_gene: TRBV27; CDR3aa: CASSPGAGGRYEQYF; CDR3nt: TGTGCCAGCAGTCCTGGGGCGGGGGGTCGGTACGAGCAGTACTTC
j_gene: TRBJ1-5; abundance: -; d_gene: -; v_gene: TRBV21-1; CDR3aa: CASSKEGAGSNQPQHF; CDR3nt: TGTGCCAGCAGCAAAGAAGGGGCGGGCTCCAATCAGCCCCAGCATTTT
j_gene: TRBJ1-1; abundance: -; d_gene: -; v_gene: TRBV27; CDR3aa: CASSSRENTEAFF; CDR3nt: TGTGCCAGCAGTTCACGGGAGAACACTGAAGCTTTCTTT
j_gene: TRBJ1-6; abundance: -; d_gene: -; v_gene: TRBV6-5; CDR3aa: CASSLLGGYNSPLHF; CDR3nt: TGCGCCAGCAGTCTACTGGGGGGATATAATTCACCCCTCCACTTT
j_gene: TRBJ1-5; abundance: -; d_gene: -; v_gene: TRBV2; CDR3aa: CASSEGVGGLQPQHF; CDR3nt: TGTGCCAGCAGTGAAGGGGTGGGCGGACTTCAGCCCCAGCATTTT
j_gene: TRBJ2-7; abundance: -; d_gene: TRBD1; v_gene: TRBV5-4; CDR3aa: CASSSTRQGNDEQYF; CDR3nt: TGTGCCAGCAGCTCCACCCGACAGGGAAATGACGAGCAGTACTTC
j_gene: TRBJ1-5; abundance: few; d_gene: -; v_gene: TRBV5-6; CDR3aa: CASSLAARVGQPQHF; CDR3nt: TGTGCCAGCAGCTTGGCGGCGAGGGTCGGGCAGCCCCAGCATTTT
j_gene: TRBJ2-2; abundance: -; d_gene: -; v_gene: TRBV11-2; CDR3aa: CASSLDRQGGFTGELFF; CDR3nt: TGTGCCAGCAGCTTAGATCGCCAGGGGGGATTCACCGGGGAGCTGTTTTTT
j_gene: TRBJ2-1; abundance: -; d_gene: -; v_gene: TRBV7-6; CDR3aa: CASSLTVGWGWNEQFF; CDR3nt: TGTGCCAGCAGCCTGACGGTGGGATGGGGGTGGAATGAGCAGTTCTTC
j_gene: TRBJ2-5; abundance: -; d_gene: -; v_gene: TRBV11-3; CDR3aa: CASSLDSETQYF; CDR3nt: TGTGCCAGCAGCTTAGATAGCGAGACCCAGTACTTC
j_gene: TRBJ2-7; abundance: -; d_gene: -; v_gene: TRBV6-1; CDR3aa: CASSELQGSYEQYF; CDR3nt: TGTGCCAGCAGTGAACTTCAGGGGTCCTACGAGCAGTACTTC
j_gene: TRBJ2-3; abundance: -; d_gene: TRBD2; v_gene: TRBV7-9; CDR3aa: CASSLGETSGGADTQYF; CDR3nt: TGTGCCAGCAGCTTGGGTGAGACTAGCGGGGGGGCAGATACGCAGTATTTT
j_gene: TRBJ2-3; abundance: -; d_gene: -; v_gene: TRBV19; CDR3aa: CASSSLWQGTTDTQYF; CDR3nt: TGTGCCAGTAGTTCCCTATGGCAGGGGACCACAGATACGCAGTATTTT
j_gene: TRBJ1-1; abundance: -; d_gene: -; v_gene: TRBV11-2; CDR3aa: CASSRDRAENTEAFF; CDR3nt: TGTGCCAGCAGCCGGGACCGAGCGGAGAACACTGAAGCTTTCTTT
j_gene: TRBJ1-2; abundance: -; d_gene: TRBD1; v_gene: TRBV7-9; CDR3aa: CASSLQGGPYGYTF; CDR3nt: TGTGCCAGCAGCTTACAGGGGGGGCCATATGGCTACACCTTC
j_gene: TRBJ2-5; abundance: -; d_gene: -; v_gene: TRBV4-1; CDR3aa: CASSQVLGEETQYF; CDR3nt: TGCGCCAGCAGCCAAGTGTTAGGGGAAGAGACCCAGTACTTC